Listed here are 31 T cell receptor beta chains from one sample, sequenced in a study of T cell responses to AZD1222 COVID-19 vaccine. Measured with immunoSEQ multiplex PCR; TCRdb has only the in-frame clones, and not every one. The sample lists approximately 140,000 clones; approximately 90% were seen once. The sample was peripheral blood, taken on day 0 of AZD1222 vaccination. The receptors stem from an adult in good health.

The J gene is TRBJ2-1, the V gene TRBV5-1; 13 positions agree with TRBD2. The CDR3 has 15 residues. V shed 2 bases, J shed 7 bases, and the junction held 3 bases outside the gene matches. In germline, CDR1 is SGHRS, CDR2 YFSETQ. CDR3 coding DNA: TGCGCCAGCAGCTTATTGACTAGCGGGGGGAATGAGCAGTTCTTC. This encodes CASSLLTSGGNEQFF.

This clone is a singleton in its sample. This chain uses TRBV4-3 with TRBJ2-2; the D is unclear. This CDR3 has 14 amino acids. Trimming shortened V by 1 base and J by 1 base, and 4 bases separated the two germline ends. Per the germline V gene, CDR1 is LGHNA and CDR2 is YSLEER. CDR3 in DNA: TGCGCCAGCAGCCAAGCAGAGAACACCGGGGAGCTGTTTTTT. It is translated as CASSQAENTGELFF.

This chain uses TRBV18 with TRBJ2-5; D is unclear. This CDR3 contains 13 residues. Trimming removed 6 bases at V and 1 base at J, with 9 bases between. Germline V gives CDR1 KGHSH, CDR2 LQKENI. In DNA form, the CDR3 reads TGTGCCAGCTCCCCGCCCCCCCAAGAGACCCAGTACTTC. It is translated as CASSPPPQETQYF.

This rearrangement joins TRBV28 to TRBJ2-5, with 9 bases that match TRBD1. This CDR3 has 13 residues. CDR1 and CDR2 (germline): MDHEN, SYDVKM. Trimming took 6 bases from V and 4 from J; bases not matched to a gene: 3. The CDR3 DNA follows: TGTGCCAGCAGCGGACAGGGGACAGAGACCCAGTACTTC. Its protein is CASSGQGTETQYF.

The chain links TRBV5-5 to TRBJ1-1; 8 nucleotides line up with TRBD1. The CDR3 length is 15 residues. With V trimmed by 2 bases and J by 0 bases, 3 bases remained unmatched. The V gene's germline CDR1 is SGHKS and CDR2 YYEKEE (reference sequence). This CDR3 is CASSFTGGLNTEAFF. The CDR3 DNA sequence: TGTGCCAGCAGCTTCACAGGGGGATTGAACACTGAAGCTTTCTTT.

The chain links TRBV19 to TRBJ2-3; 8 bases fit TRBD1. This CDR3 region has 14 residues. Germline V CDR1 and CDR2: LNHDA, SQIVND (reference sequence). With V trimmed by 6 bases and J by 2 bases, 4 bases remained unmatched. The CDR3 sequence: CASRDRAFTDTQYF. CDR3 sequence (DNA): TGTGCCAGTAGGGACAGGGCCTTCACAGATACGCAGTATTTT.

The J gene is TRBJ2-1, the V gene TRBV11-2, with D unclear. V gave up 5 bases and J gave up 8 bases, with 7 bases separating them. This CDR3 region has 11 residues. Per germline, CDR1 SGHAT and CDR2 FQNNGV. CDR3 residues: CASSVRHEQFF. The CDR3 coding sequence is TGTGCCAGCAGCGTCCGCCATGAGCAGTTCTTC.

This clone has a handful of counts. The V gene is TRBV28, the J gene TRBJ2-7; 8 bases are a match to TRBD1. V lost 10 bases, J lost 0 bases, and 8 bases stayed unmatched. The germline CDR1 and CDR2 sequences are MDHEN and SYDVKM. The CDR3 extends over 14 amino acids. The CDR3 nucleotides are TGTGCCACGGGAAACAGGGGGAGCTCCTACGAGCAGTACTTC. This gives the protein CATGNRGSSYEQYF.

This chain links TRBV11-2 with TRBJ1-4; D is unresolved. The CDR3 totals 14 residues. CDR1 is SGHAT, CDR2 FQNNGV, per germline. V dropped 0 bases and J dropped 0 bases, with 2 bases sitting between them. CDR3 DNA sequence: TGTGCCAGCAGCTTAGATGCAACTAATGAAAAACTGTTTTTT. Its translation is CASSLDATNEKLFF.

V and J are TRBV29-1 and TRBJ2-7, with D possibly being TRBD2 (5 bases). CDR1 and CDR2 from the germline V gene are SQVTM and ANQGSEA. CDR3 length equals 13 residues. CDR3 protein: CSATSGMTYEQYF. CDR3 DNA: TGCAGTGCCACTTCCGGGATGACCTACGAGCAGTACTTC.

A single count supports this clone. The CDR3 loop reads CASSLRTGTGSGYTF. The CDR3 DNA sequence: TGCGCCAGCAGCTTGCGAACCGGGACAGGGTCCGGCTACACCTTC. V and J are TRBV5-1 and TRBJ1-2; 9 nucleotides align to TRBD1. Germline assignment: CDR1 SGHRS and CDR2 YFSETQ. V gave up 1 base and J gave up 8 bases; unmatched junction bases: 9. The CDR3 sequence is 15 residues long.

The chain couples TRBV7-9 to TRBJ1-4, with TRBD1 as a possible D gene (5 bases). The CDR3 extends over 15 amino acids. V gave up 4 bases and J gave up 8 bases, with 17 bases separating them. The germline CDR1 and CDR2 sequences are SEHNR and FQNEAQ (reference sequence). CDR3 amino acids: CASSSDGGRREKLFF. The DNA for the CDR3 is TGTGCCAGCAGCTCCGATGGGGGACGGAGGGAAAAACTGTTTTTT. Full variable domain (missing parts from reference TRBV7-9 and TRBJ1-4): DTGVSQNPRHKITKRGQNVTFRCDPISEHNRLYWYRQTLGQGPEFLTYFQNEAQLEKSRLLSDRFSAERPKGSFSTLEIQRTEQGDSAMYLCASSSDGGRREKLFFGSGTQLSVL.

V gene TRBV2 combines with J gene TRBJ1-1; D is possibly TRBD1 (5 bases). The germline V gene has CDR1 SNHLY and CDR2 FYNNEI. CDR3 length: 13 residues. Trimming removed 0 bases from V and 11 bases from J, with 13 bases in between. In DNA form, the CDR3 reads TGTGCCAGCAGTGAAGCGGGGGTCTGGCCCGCTTTCTTT. This codes for CASSEAGVWPAFF.

This chain connects TRBV6-5 to TRBJ1-5, with D possibly TRBD1 on 6 matching bases. CDR3 length: 14 amino acids. The V end was cut by 8 bases, the J end by 5 bases, with 16 bases between. Looked up from germline, CDR1 is MNHEY and CDR2 is SVGAGI. CDR3 protein: CASSQDSEYQPQHF. As DNA, the CDR3 is TGTGCCAGCTCTCAGGACAGTGAATATCAGCCCCAGCATTTT.

This clone was detected only a few times. The CDR3 DNA reads as TGTGCCATCAGCGGCCCTAACTATGGCTACACCTTC. Translated, it gives CAISGPNYGYTF. V and J are TRBV10-3 and TRBJ1-2; D is uncertain. Between the trimmed V and J ends, which lost 6 bases and 0 bases, there was a span of 5 bases. The CDR3 consists of 12 residues. The germline V gene has CDR1 ENHRY and CDR2 SYGVKD.

This sequence joins TRBV10-2 and TRBJ2-5, with D maybe TRBD2 (5 bases). CDR1 is WSHSY, CDR2 SAAADI, per germline. CDR3 length: 13 residues. The V and J ends lost 2 bases and 3 bases respectively, with 7 bases between them. For the CDR3, the DNA is TGCGCCAGCAGTGAGGGACTTAAAGAGACCCAGTACTTC. It is translated as CASSEGLKETQYF.

The gene calls are TRBV6-5 and TRBJ1-1, with D perhaps TRBD1 (5 bases). V shed 3 bases and J shed 4 bases, with 15 bases lying between them. Germline V gene lookup returns CDR1 MNHEY and CDR2 SVGAGI. The CDR3 covers 15 residues. This CDR3 is CASSYFPRGATEAFF. The CDR3, as DNA: TGTGCCAGCAGTTATTTCCCGAGGGGAGCCACTGAAGCTTTCTTT.

The V gene is TRBV2, the J gene TRBJ1-6, with TRBD1 identical over 7 bases. V was pared by 6 bases and J by 11 bases, with 7 bases of the junction left unmatched. Germline CDR1 SNHLY, CDR2 FYNNEI. This CDR3 region has 13 residues. This chain's CDR3 is CASRETGPAPLHF. The CDR3 nucleotides read TGTGCCAGCAGGGAGACAGGGCCGGCACCCCTCCACTTT.

This chain links TRBV5-4 with TRBJ1-6; tentative D call: TRBD1 (5 bases). The CDR3 is 13 residues long. Germline V gene lookup returns CDR1 SGHNT and CDR2 YYREEE (reference sequence). Trimming pared 4 bases from V and 10 bases from J, leaving 12 bases between. The DNA for the CDR3 is TGTGCCAGCAGCCCTCCCCAGGGATCACCCCTCCACTTT. Translated: CASSPPQGSPLHF.

The chain links TRBV2 to TRBJ2-5, with unresolved D. This CDR3 region has 13 residues. From germline, CDR1 is SNHLY and CDR2 FYNNEI. V lost 4 bases to trimming and J lost 5 bases, with 11 bases between them. The CDR3 DNA reads TGTGCCAGCAGTGGGGTGGGTCTGGAGACCCAGTACTTC. Protein product: CASSGVGLETQYF.

V and J are TRBV13 and TRBJ2-2, with D perhaps matching TRBD2 (5 bases). There are 12 residues in the CDR3. V shed 5 bases and J shed 4 bases, with 5 bases lying between them. Germline values: CDR1 PRHDT, CDR2 FYEKMQ (reference sequence). This CDR3 reads CASSRGTGELFF. In DNA form, the CDR3 reads TGTGCCAGCAGCCGGGGCACCGGGGAGCTGTTTTTT.

This chain uses TRBV2 with TRBJ2-3; 13 positions agree with TRBD2. The germline gives CDR1 SNHLY, CDR2 FYNNEI. CDR3 length equals 15 residues. Trimming removed 8 bases from V and 6 bases from J; junction bases left unmatched: 8. CDR3 in amino acids: CASSIGLAGEDTQYF. CDR3 in DNA: TGTGCCAGCTCCATTGGACTAGCGGGAGAGGATACGCAGTATTTT.

A single count supports this clone. V and J are TRBV2 and TRBJ1-1; D may be TRBD1 (6 bases). Deletions cut 3 bases from V and 2 bases from J, with 7 bases between. Per the germline V gene, CDR1 is SNHLY and CDR2 is FYNNEI. The CDR3 totals 13 residues. Here the CDR3 reads CASSEDRNTEAFF. CDR3 DNA: TGTGCCAGCAGTGAGGACAGAAACACTGAAGCTTTCTTT.

This chain links TRBV10-1 with TRBJ2-1, with D possibly being TRBD1 (5 bases). The CDR3 extends over 18 amino acids. CDR1 and CDR2 from the germline V gene are WNHNN and SYGVQD (reference sequence). V dropped 3 bases and J dropped 3 bases, with 21 bases sitting between them. CDR3: CASSEGGNGPGFYNEQFF. CDR3 DNA: TGCGCCAGCAGTGAAGGCGGAAACGGGCCAGGGTTCTACAATGAGCAGTTCTTC.

The genes are TRBV28 and TRBJ1-3; D perhaps matches TRBD1 (6 bases). V was trimmed by 6 bases and J by 7 bases, leaving 16 bases between them. This CDR3 spans 14 amino acids. Germline V gene lookup returns CDR1 MDHEN and CDR2 SYDVKM. Written as DNA, the CDR3 is TGTGCCAGCAGGGAAGACCAGGGGTTCAACACCATATATTTT. It encodes CASREDQGFNTIYF.

On this clone: Within the sample, other DNA sequences also encode this same CDR3. V gene TRBV14 combines with J gene TRBJ1-3; D not certain. Germline lookup yields CDR1 SGHDN and CDR2 FVKESK. The CDR3 spans 14 residues. V was cut by 0 bases and J by 4 bases, with 7 bases left in between. The CDR3 spells CASSQDSSGNTIYF. CDR3 nucleotides: TGTGCCAGCAGCCAAGATTCGTCCGGAAACACCATATATTTT.

This clone was seen a few times. J is TRBJ1-5 and V is TRBV6-5; 7 bases align to TRBD1. The CDR3 has 13 amino acids. Trimming took 8 bases from V and 4 from J; bases not matched to a gene: 5. CDR1 is MNHEY and CDR2 is SVGAGI in the germline V gene. CDR3 bases: TGTGCCAGCGTGACAGGGTGGAATCAGCCCCAGCATTTT. The encoded protein is CASVTGWNQPQHF.

The chain couples TRBV25-1 to TRBJ1-1; D is perhaps TRBD1 (5 bases). The germline V and J ends were trimmed by 8 bases and 4 bases, with 14 bases remaining between them. Germline V gene sequence: CDR1 MGHDK, CDR2 SYGVNS. The CDR3 is made up of 13 amino acids. CDR3 loop: CASVSGAFTEAFF. Here the CDR3 DNA reads TGTGCCAGCGTATCCGGGGCATTCACTGAAGCTTTCTTT.

Details on this clone: Other nucleotide sequences from this sample produce the same CDR3. The chain uses TRBV28 and TRBJ1-5; the D is unclear. The germline V gene encodes CDR1 MDHEN and CDR2 SYDVKM. This CDR3 is 14 amino acids long. The V gene lost 3 bases and the J gene lost 5 bases, with 11 bases spanning the gap. The chain's CDR3 is CASSFVGYDQPQHF. The CDR3 DNA is TGTGCCAGCAGTTTCGTGGGATACGATCAGCCCCAGCATTTT.

This chain joins TRBV2 and TRBJ1-5; D is unclear. CDR3 length: 13 residues. V was trimmed by 3 bases and J by 7 bases, leaving 10 bases between them. Germline-derived CDR1 and CDR2 are SNHLY and FYNNEI. This CDR3 is CASSDVVGQPQHF. The CDR3 bases are TGTGCCAGCAGTGACGTAGTCGGGCAGCCCCAGCATTTT. Variable domain in full (rest from reference TRBV2 and TRBJ1-5): EPEVTQTPSHQVTQMGQEVILRCVPISNHLYFYWYRQILGQKVEFLVSFYNNEISEKSEIFDDQFSVERPDGSNFTLKIRSTKLEDSAMYFCASSDVVGQPQHFGDGTRLSIL.

The chain combines TRBV28 with TRBJ2-1; D perhaps matches TRBD2 (6 bases). The CDR3 consists of 14 residues. The germline CDR1 and CDR2 sequences are MDHEN and SYDVKM. V gave up 5 bases and J gave up 8 bases, with 16 bases separating them. This CDR3 reads CASSVLRGWDEQFF. CDR3 DNA: TGTGCCAGCAGTGTTCTCCGGGGGTGGGATGAGCAGTTCTTC. Full variable domain (missing parts from reference TRBV28 and TRBJ2-1): DVKVTQSSRYLVKRTGEKVFLECVQDMDHENMFWYRQDPGLGLRLIYFSYDVKMKEKGDIPEGYSVSREKKERFSLILESASTNQTSMYLCASSVLRGWDEQFFGPGTRLTVL.